What follows are 5 T cell receptor beta chains derived from one specimen sequenced in a study of response to subunit inactivated influenza vaccine. Using its own MiXCR run on the RT-PCR reads, TCRdb lists one record per CDR3 protein. The sample yields roughly 500,000 distinct CDR3 sequences, around 25% seen once. This sample also belongs to another study, concerning T cells expressing NK-cell markers. Turning to that study: The authors made TCR beta cDNA libraries by 5'RACE template switching. This switching added a universal primer site and UMIs.

This specimen consisted of CD4+ T cells sorted from PBMCs, obtained approximately 13 days after vaccination. The receptors derive from a man between 50 and 59 years old who received an inactivated influenza vaccine.

This chain connects TRBV30 to TRBJ1-4, with D perhaps matching TRBD1 (6 bases). The CDR3 loop spans 13 amino acids. Germline V gene sequence: CDR1 GTSNPN, CDR2 SVGIG (reference sequence). Trimming shortened V by 0 bases and J by 6 bases, and 8 bases separated the two germline ends. The CDR3 region is CAWSVGGHEKLFF. CDR3 in DNA: TGTGCCTGGAGTGTAGGGGGACATGAAAAACTGTTTTTT.

The V and J genes are TRBV15 and TRBJ1-5, with D possibly TRBD1 on 5 matching bases. This CDR3 has 16 amino acids. Germline CDR1 and CDR2: LNHNV and YYDKDF (reference sequence). The V gene lost 5 bases and the J gene lost 0 bases, with 14 bases spanning the gap. CDR3 amino acids: CATSWEGQGSNQPQHF. CDR3 DNA: TGTGCCACCAGCTGGGAAGGGCAGGGTAGCAATCAGCCCCAGCATTTT. Full variable domain (remainder filled in from reference TRBV15 and TRBJ1-5): DAMVIQNPRYQVTQFGKPVTLSCSQTLNHNVMYWYQQKSSQAPKLLFHYYDKDFNNEADTPDNFQSRRPNTSFCFLDIRSPGLGDTAMYLCATSWEGQGSNQPQHFGDGTRLSIL.

V and J are TRBV3-1 and TRBJ2-5; 8 positions match TRBD2. J gave up 3 bases and V 6 bases, and 12 bases lay outside the gene matches. Looked up from germline, CDR1 is LGHDT and CDR2 is YNNKEL (reference sequence). The CDR3 covers 16 residues. The chain's CDR3 is CASRQLTSAIEETQYF. CDR3 nucleotides: TGTGCCAGCAGACAACTGACTAGCGCGATAGAAGAGACCCAGTACTTC.

This clonotype was observed a handful of times. This sequence joins TRBV10-2 and TRBJ2-1; 9 nucleotides align to TRBD2. J gave up 0 bases and V 6 bases, and 9 bases lay outside the gene matches. The CDR3 runs to 17 residues. The germline V gene encodes CDR1 WSHSY and CDR2 SAAADI. CDR3 protein: CASRNSGSPYSYNEQFF. The CDR3 nucleotides are TGCGCCAGCAGGAATAGCGGGAGTCCCTACTCCTACAATGAGCAGTTCTTC.

This clonotype was counted between two and nine times. This chain links TRBV4-1 with TRBJ2-3, with a weak D call TRBD1 (5 bases). With 2 bases removed from V and 4 bases from J, the gap between germline ends came to 13 bases. Germline V gene lookup returns CDR1 MGHRA and CDR2 YSYEKL. CDR3 length: 15 amino acids. Here the CDR3 reads CASSQQGWVPDTQYF. CDR3 in DNA: TGCGCCAGCAGCCAACAGGGTTGGGTCCCAGATACGCAGTATTTT.